Listed here are 9 T cell receptor beta chains from one sample, sequenced in a study of T cells in Graves' hyperthyroidism and ophthalmopathy. Amplified TCR beta CDR3 regions came from RNA transcripts. HTBI primers drove first-round RT-PCR of the TCR CDR3. MiXCR was run by TCRdb on the multiplex PCR reads, yielding one entry per CDR3 protein. The data contain under 450,000 distinct CDR3 sequences, about 13% of them singletons. The sequencing input was blood. The source of these receptors is a man aged 25-40 years with Graves' hyperthyroidism that later progressed to Graves' ophthalmopathy.

This clonotype was found many times. This chain links TRBV29-1 with TRBJ1-2, with TRBD1 as a possible D gene (6 bases). Germline V gene sequence: CDR1 SQVTM, CDR2 ANQGSEA. Trimming removed 7 bases from V and 2 bases from J, with 11 bases in between. This CDR3 is 12 amino acids long. CDR3 sequence (DNA): TGCAGCGCCGGGACAACCAACTATGGCTACACCTTC. Translation: CSAGTTNYGYTF. Full variable domain (missing parts from reference TRBV29-1 and TRBJ1-2): SAVISQKPSRDICQRGTSLTIQCQVDSQVTMMFWYRQQPGQSLTLIATANQGSEATYESGFVIDKFPISRPNLTFSTLTVSNMSPEDSSIYLCSAGTTNYGYTFGSGTRLTVV.

This clonotype was seen at least ten times. V usage is TRBV7-8 and J usage is TRBJ2-7; 8 bases match TRBD1. This CDR3 region has 14 residues. V dropped 4 bases and J dropped 4; count of bases not matched to a gene: 6. Per the germline V gene, CDR1 is SGHVS and CDR2 is FQNEAQ. The CDR3 loop is CASSYQGARYEQYF. CDR3 nucleotides: TGTGCCAGCAGCTACCAGGGGGCGCGGTACGAGCAGTACTTC.

This clonotype showed up many times. This chain uses TRBV11-2 with TRBJ2-1; 8 bases align to TRBD2. Germline CDR1 reads SGHAT; CDR2 reads FQNNGV. The CDR3 consists of 15 residues. J lost 4 bases, V lost 6 bases, and 8 bases had no gene match. DNA of the CDR3: TGTGCCAGCAGGTATAAGCGGGGGTCTTACAATGAGCAGTTCTTC. Residues: CASRYKRGSYNEQFF.

This sequence joins TRBV20-1 and TRBJ2-5; a possible D gene is TRBD1 (6 bases). CDR1 and CDR2 (germline): DFQATT, SNEGSKA (reference sequence). The CDR3 is 13 residues long. Deletions cut 8 bases from V and 4 bases from J, with 17 bases between. This CDR3 reads CSNAVGAVETQYF. The CDR3 DNA reads as TGCAGTAACGCCGTGGGGGCCGTAGAGACCCAGTACTTC.

This clonotype has a handful of counts. The chain employs TRBV5-4 and TRBJ2-1; D remains ambiguous. Germline V gives CDR1 SGHNT, CDR2 YYREEE (reference sequence). The V end was cut by 3 bases, the J end by 0 bases, with 10 bases between. CDR3 length: 15 residues. The DNA of the CDR3 is TGTGCCAGCAGCTGGCTCGAGAGCTCCTACAATGAGCAGTTCTTC. Protein: CASSWLESSYNEQFF.

This clonotype has a count of ten or more. The chain employs TRBV5-1 and TRBJ2-1; D remains ambiguous. Germline V gene sequence: CDR1 SGHRS, CDR2 YFSETQ. V lost 1 base and J lost 1, with 3 bases in between. The CDR3 totals 13 residues. This CDR3 is CASSLMSYNEQFF. CDR3 in DNA: TGCGCCAGCAGCTTGATGTCCTACAATGAGCAGTTCTTC.

The V and J genes are TRBV7-9 and TRBJ2-6; D perhaps matches TRBD1 (6 bases). The CDR3 totals 15 residues. Trimming removed 5 bases from V and 0 bases from J, with 8 bases in between. Germline CDR1 and CDR2: SEHNR and FQNEAQ (reference sequence). The CDR3 nucleotides read TGTGCCAGCAGCCAGACAGGCTCTGGGGCCAACGTCCTGACTTTC. Translating gives CASSQTGSGANVLTF.

This clonotype was detected a few times. V gene TRBV10-3 combines with J gene TRBJ1-2; D is possibly TRBD1 (5 bases). Germline V gives CDR1 ENHRY, CDR2 SYGVKD. The CDR3 is made up of 16 amino acids. V was trimmed by 1 base and J by 2 bases, leaving 14 bases between them. The CDR3 nucleotides read TGTGCCATCAGTGAGTTGGGAACAGGAACAAACTATGGCTACACCTTC. This translates into CAISELGTGTNYGYTF.

This clonotype was seen repeatedly, ten times or more. The chain is built from TRBV7-3 and TRBJ2-3; D perhaps matches TRBD1 (6 bases). Trimming took 1 base from V and 2 from J, leaving 7 bases between them. Germline-derived CDR1 and CDR2 are SGHTA and FQGTGA. This CDR3 has 14 amino acids. CDR3 in amino acids: CASSLMGATDTQYF. CDR3 DNA: TGTGCCAGCAGCTTAATGGGGGCCACAGATACGCAGTATTTT.